Listed below are T cell receptor beta chains from one sample, sequenced in a study of shared clonotypes between healthy human individuals. The assay was immunoSEQ multiplex PCR, and TCRdb's table has in-frame clones only and misses some. The table lists 2 million to 2.5 million clones, approximately 96% of them singletons. The sequenced material came from naive CD4+ T cells sorted from blood. Receptors were obtained from a young man in good health. CDR3s include the opening cysteine and the closing phenylalanine or tryptophan. A D gene is named only where the DNA matches it firmly. Size is stated for part of the rows, as once, few or many counts, or as a class when the clone is expanded.

j_call clone_size v_call d_call cdr3_aa cdr3_nt
TRBJ2-7 . TRBV9 TRBD2 CASSLTSGSIYEQYF TGTGCCAGCAGCCTAACTAGCGGGAGTATCTACGAGCAGTACTTC
TRBJ1-2 . TRBV29-1 TRBD1 CSTWDRGDGYTF TGCAGTACTTGGGACAGGGGAGATGGCTACACCTTC
TRBJ2-7 . TRBV28 . CASSQESYEQYF TGTGCCAGCAGTCAAGAATCCTACGAGCAGTACTTC
TRBJ1-1 . TRBV6-6 TRBD1 CASTGQGAEAFF TGTGCCAGCACCGGACAGGGGGCTGAAGCTTTCTTT
TRBJ2-2 . TRBV7-3 . CASSPGGGRPTGELFF TGTGCCAGCAGCCCCGGAGGGGGCAGGCCGACCGGGGAGCTGTTTTTT
TRBJ2-7 . TRBV5-5 TRBD1 CASSLYRGSYEQYF TGTGCCAGCAGCTTATACAGGGGCAGCTACGAGCAGTACTTC
TRBJ1-3 . TRBV5-8 . CASSPRGNTIYF TGTGCCAGCAGCCCCCGCGGAAACACCATATATTTT
TRBJ1-5 . TRBV6-4 . CASSDEQGQPQHF TGTGCCAGCAGTGATGAACAGGGTCAGCCCCAGCATTTT
TRBJ2-3 . TRBV9 . CASSKTRVETDTQYF TGTGCCAGCAGCAAGACCCGCGTAGAAACAGATACGCAGTATTTT
TRBJ2-7 . TRBV18 TRBD1 CASSRAGGSYEQYF TGTGCCAGCTCCCGGGCAGGGGGTTCCTACGAGCAGTACTTC
TRBJ2-7 . TRBV7-2 TRBD2 CASLAGLAGGEQYF TGTGCCAGCCTAGCGGGACTAGCGGGGGGGGAGCAGTACTTC
TRBJ2-1 . TRBV7-8 . CASSLRRGPNNEQFF TGTGCCAGCAGCTTACGGCGGGGGCCCAACAATGAGCAGTTCTTC
TRBJ2-5 . TRBV7-6 TRBD2 CASSLGAGVAETQYF TGTGCCAGCAGCTTGGGAGCGGGAGTGGCAGAGACCCAGTACTTC
TRBJ2-2 . TRBV5-6 TRBD2 CASSPLAGSTGELFF TGTGCCAGCAGCCCCTTAGCGGGAAGTACCGGGGAGCTGTTTTTT
TRBJ1-5 . TRBV12-5 . CASGLVLVPGGSNQPQHF TGTGCTAGTGGTTTGGTACTGGTCCCGGGGGGAAGCAATCAGCCCCAGCATTTT
TRBJ1-5 . TRBV5-1 . CASSLDAGHDQPQHF TGCGCCAGCAGCTTAGACGCAGGGCACGATCAGCCCCAGCATTTT
TRBJ2-7 . TRBV4-1 . CASSQGSGGYLSYEQYF TGCGCCAGCAGCCAAGGCAGTGGAGGGTACCTCTCCTACGAGCAGTACTTC
TRBJ1-5 . TRBV2 TRBD1 CASSVGQGRNQPQHF TGTGCCAGCAGTGTGGGACAGGGACGCAATCAGCCCCAGCATTTT
TRBJ1-1 . TRBV5-1 . CASSTGTGTNTEAFF TGCGCCAGCAGCACGGGGACGGGGACGAACACTGAAGCTTTCTTT
TRBJ2-1 . TRBV19 . CASSRALYNEQFF TGTGCCAGTAGCCGGGCCCTCTACAATGAGCAGTTCTTC
TRBJ1-4 once TRBV10-3 . CAISEDGGFEKLFF TGTGCCATCAGTGAGGACGGAGGTTTTGAAAAACTGTTTTTT
TRBJ1-1 . TRBV10-3 TRBD1 CAISLGTANTEAFF TGTGCCATCAGTCTGGGGACAGCGAACACTGAAGCTTTCTTT
TRBJ2-5 . TRBV5-1 TRBD2 CASSLGLAGGQSQQETQYF TGCGCCAGCAGCTTGGGGCTAGCGGGAGGCCAAAGTCAACAAGAGACCCAGTACTTC
TRBJ2-7 . TRBV5-6 TRBD1 CASSLGQGAYEQYF TGTGCCAGCAGCTTGGGACAGGGGGCCTACGAGCAGTACTTC
TRBJ2-7 . TRBV10-3 . CAISPGRNEQYF TGTGCCATCAGCCCGGGACGTAACGAGCAGTACTTC
TRBJ2-3 . TRBV10-3 TRBD1 CAISETGATDTQYF TGTGCCATCAGTGAAACAGGGGCGACAGATACGCAGTATTTT
TRBJ2-2 . TRBV4-1 . CASSQEVRRGRTGELFF TGCGCCAGCAGCCAAGAGGTTAGGAGGGGGAGAACCGGGGAGCTGTTTTTT
TRBJ2-7 . TRBV2 TRBD1 CASNPDRAYEQYF TGTGCCAGCAACCCAGACAGGGCCTACGAGCAGTACTTC
TRBJ2-7 . TRBV15 . CATSRGSGAYEQYF TGTGCCACCAGCAGAGGTTCAGGTGCCTACGAGCAGTACTTC
TRBJ1-2 . TRBV4-3 . CASSQTVGGEGYTF TGCGCCAGCAGCCAAACGGTCGGGGGAGAGGGCTACACCTTC
TRBJ2-7 . TRBV5-1 TRBD2 CASSLAFGLAYEQYF TGCGCCAGCAGCTTGGCCTTTGGACTAGCTTACGAGCAGTACTTC
TRBJ1-1 . TRBV5-1 . CASRAVLSNTEAFF TGCGCCAGCAGGGCAGTCTTGTCGAACACTGAAGCTTTCTTT
TRBJ2-3 . TRBV7-8 . CASSFIRIGQGPTDTQYF TGTGCCAGCAGCTTCATAAGAATTGGGCAAGGTCCCACAGATACGCAGTATTTT
TRBJ1-1 . TRBV7-9 . CASSLAGGGPEAFF TGTGCCAGCAGTCTCGCAGGAGGAGGCCCTGAAGCTTTCTTT
TRBJ2-7 . TRBV27 TRBD2 CASSPLAGKYEQYF TGTGCCAGCAGTCCACTAGCGGGGAAATACGAGCAGTACTTC
TRBJ1-6 . TRBV19 TRBD1 CASSLTGTGVNSPLHF TGTGCCAGTAGTCTCACCGGGACAGGGGTTAATTCACCCCTCCACTTT
TRBJ2-2 . TRBV5-4 TRBD2 CASSLAAGVVTGELFF TGTGCCAGCAGCTTGGCAGCGGGAGTGGTCACCGGGGAGCTGTTTTTT
TRBJ1-2 . TRBV6-5 . CASSGSGKRNGYTF TGTGCCAGCAGTGGCTCCGGGAAACGGAATGGCTACACCTTC
TRBJ2-7 . TRBV7-9 . CASSLEFSGAEQYF TGTGCCAGCAGCTTAGAGTTCTCGGGAGCCGAGCAGTACTTC
TRBJ1-4 . TRBV18 . CASSEVRATNEKLFF TGTGCCAGCTCAGAAGTTAGGGCAACTAATGAAAAACTGTTTTTT
TRBJ2-5 . TRBV11-2 . CASSFSQQETQYF TGTGCCAGCAGCTTTTCTCAACAAGAGACCCAGTACTTC
TRBJ2-5 . TRBV14 . CASSPFGISGEETQYF TGTGCCAGCAGCCCTTTTGGGATATCGGGAGAAGAGACCCAGTACTTC
TRBJ2-7 . TRBV30 . CAWSARGLEQYF TGTGCCTGGAGTGCCCGCGGATTGGAGCAGTACTTC